This TCR beta chain was sequenced for a study of Ad26.COV2.S vaccination and SARS-CoV-2 variants. Study-level information: Enrollment placed the donor in the COV1001 Ad26.COV2.S trial arm. Dosing was one shot or two shots 56 days apart.

The treatment denotes: roughly 18 received Ad26.COV2.S at low or high dose, single or two shots; 5 received placebo; per-sample allocation not given. The samples date from day 63 after the first vaccine or placebo injection. The protocol was immunoSEQ multiplex PCR, while the TCRdb copy is restricted to in-frame clones and leaves out a portion. Seen here are around 400,000 clones, about 89% observed once, and the top ten hold under 2%. Details on this clone: Its target is not known.

The study's findings and limits: People who got the vaccine or the placebo had similar non-spike TCR breadth.

The receptor was isolated from a person between 18 and 65 years old who received the Ad26.COV2.S COVID-19 vaccine or a placebo. Sequenced material: peripheral blood, taken in a trial of Ad26.COV2.S vaccine versus placebo.

CDR3 region: CASSLTRATGNTIYF. CDR3 bases: TGTGCCAGCAGCTTAACCAGGGCGACGGGAAACACCATATATTTT. V and J are TRBV7-2 and TRBJ1-3; D might be TRBD1 (5 bases). CDR1 is SGHTA, CDR2 FQGNSA, per germline. The V end was cut by 2 bases, the J end by 4 bases, with 12 bases between. The CDR3 has 15 amino acids.